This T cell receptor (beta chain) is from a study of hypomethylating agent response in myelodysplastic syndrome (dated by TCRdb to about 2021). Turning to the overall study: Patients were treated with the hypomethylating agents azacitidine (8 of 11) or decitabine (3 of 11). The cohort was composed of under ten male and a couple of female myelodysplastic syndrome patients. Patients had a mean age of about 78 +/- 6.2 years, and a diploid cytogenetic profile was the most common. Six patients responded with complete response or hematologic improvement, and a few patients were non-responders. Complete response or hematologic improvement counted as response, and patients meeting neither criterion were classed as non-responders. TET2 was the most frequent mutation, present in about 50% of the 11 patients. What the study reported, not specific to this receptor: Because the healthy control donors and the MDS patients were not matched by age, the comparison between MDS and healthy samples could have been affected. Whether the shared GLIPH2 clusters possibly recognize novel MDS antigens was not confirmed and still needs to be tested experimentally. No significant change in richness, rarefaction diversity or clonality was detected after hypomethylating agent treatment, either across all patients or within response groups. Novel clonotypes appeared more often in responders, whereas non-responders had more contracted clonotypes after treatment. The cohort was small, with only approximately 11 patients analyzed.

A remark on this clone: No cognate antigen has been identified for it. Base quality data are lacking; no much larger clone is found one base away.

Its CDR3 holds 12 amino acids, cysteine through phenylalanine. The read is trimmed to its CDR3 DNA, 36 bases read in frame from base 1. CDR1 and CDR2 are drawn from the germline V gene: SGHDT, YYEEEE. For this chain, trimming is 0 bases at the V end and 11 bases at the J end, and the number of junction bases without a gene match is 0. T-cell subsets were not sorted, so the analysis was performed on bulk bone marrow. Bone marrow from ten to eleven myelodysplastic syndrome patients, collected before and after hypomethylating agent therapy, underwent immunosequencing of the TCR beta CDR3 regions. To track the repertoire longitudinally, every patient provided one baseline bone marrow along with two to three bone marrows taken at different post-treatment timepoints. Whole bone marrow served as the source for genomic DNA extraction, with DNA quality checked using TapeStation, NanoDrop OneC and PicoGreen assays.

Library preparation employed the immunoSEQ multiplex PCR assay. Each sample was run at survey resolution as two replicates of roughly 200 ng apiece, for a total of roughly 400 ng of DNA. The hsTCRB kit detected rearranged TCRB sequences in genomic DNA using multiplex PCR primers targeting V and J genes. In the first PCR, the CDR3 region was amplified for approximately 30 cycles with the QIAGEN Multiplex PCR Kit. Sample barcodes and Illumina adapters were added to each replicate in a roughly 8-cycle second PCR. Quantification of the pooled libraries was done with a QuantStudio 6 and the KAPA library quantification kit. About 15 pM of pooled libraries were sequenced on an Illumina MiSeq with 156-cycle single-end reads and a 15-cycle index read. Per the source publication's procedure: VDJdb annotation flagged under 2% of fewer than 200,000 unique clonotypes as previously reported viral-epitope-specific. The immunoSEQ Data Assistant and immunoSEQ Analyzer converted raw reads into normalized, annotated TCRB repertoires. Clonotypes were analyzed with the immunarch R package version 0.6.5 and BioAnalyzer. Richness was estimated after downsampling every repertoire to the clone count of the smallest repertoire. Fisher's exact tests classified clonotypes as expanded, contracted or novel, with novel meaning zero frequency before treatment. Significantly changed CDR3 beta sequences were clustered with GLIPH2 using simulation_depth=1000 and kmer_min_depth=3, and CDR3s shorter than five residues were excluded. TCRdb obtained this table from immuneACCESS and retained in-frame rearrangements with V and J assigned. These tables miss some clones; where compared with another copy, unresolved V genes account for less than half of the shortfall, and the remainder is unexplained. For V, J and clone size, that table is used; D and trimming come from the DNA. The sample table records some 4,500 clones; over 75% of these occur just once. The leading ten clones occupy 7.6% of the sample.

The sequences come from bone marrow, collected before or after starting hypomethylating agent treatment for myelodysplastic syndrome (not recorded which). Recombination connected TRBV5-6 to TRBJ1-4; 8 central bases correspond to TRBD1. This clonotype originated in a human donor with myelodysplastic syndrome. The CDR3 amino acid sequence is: CASSLGTGKLFF. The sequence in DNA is TGTGCCAGCAGCTTGGGGACAGGGAAACTGTTTTTT.